Shown below are 5 T cell receptor beta chains from a single sample sequenced in a study of shared clonotypes between healthy human individuals. Sequenced by immunoSEQ multiplex PCR; TCRdb stores in-frame clones only, minus some. The sample includes under 2,500,000 clones, almost 96% of them seen just once. The material sequenced was naive CD4+ T cells sorted from blood. The subset was: CD45RA+ positively selected. The receptors come from a man between 18 and 29 years old in good health.

This clone is a singleton in its sample. An end of the junction differs from the germline gene, which may be a read error. The chain uses TRBV28 and TRBJ2-3; 8 positions match TRBD2. CDR3 length equals 16 residues. Germline V gene lookup returns CDR1 MDHEN and CDR2 SYDVKM. CDR3 protein: CASSLSRLAGADTQYF. In DNA, the CDR3 is TGTGCAAGCAGTTTATCCAGGCTAGCGGGTGCAGATACGCAGTATTTT. Drawing the rest from reference TRBV28 and TRBJ2-3, the complete variable domain is DVKVTQSSRYLVKRTGEKVFLECVQDMDHENMFWYRQDPGLGLRLIYFSYDVKMKEKGDIPEGYSVSREKKERFSLILESASTNQTSMYLCASSLSRLAGADTQYFGPGTRLTVL.

The genes are TRBV28 and TRBJ2-7; the D gene is possibly TRBD1 (5 bases). Between the trimmed V and J ends, which lost 6 bases and 2 bases, there was a span of 11 bases. Germline V CDR1 and CDR2: MDHEN, SYDVKM. The CDR3 spans 13 residues. The CDR3 bases are TGTGCCAGCAGCCCGCCGACAGCCTACGAGCAGTACTTC. Translated, it gives CASSPPTAYEQYF.

J is TRBJ2-3 and V is TRBV7-2; no firm D call. The V and J ends lost 5 bases and 0 bases respectively, with 12 bases between them. This CDR3 has 15 amino acids. Germline loops: CDR1 SGHTA, CDR2 FQGNSA. The CDR3 region is CASSVSRTSTDTQYF. CDR3 nucleotides: TGTGCCAGCAGCGTTAGCAGAACTAGCACAGATACGCAGTATTTT.

V is TRBV18 and J is TRBJ2-7; 7 nucleotides align to TRBD2. The CDR3 length is 14 residues. The germline CDR1 and CDR2 sequences are KGHSH and LQKENI. Unmatched junction bases numbered 3, after V lost 1 base and J lost 3 bases. CDR3 residues: CASSPLGGFYEQYF. CDR3 nucleotide sequence: TGTGCCAGCTCACCACTCGGGGGGTTCTACGAGCAGTACTTC.

Of note for this clone: This same CDR3 is encoded by further DNA sequences in the sample. The chain uses TRBV6-5 and TRBJ2-7, with TRBD1 as a possible D gene (6 bases). V lost 0 bases and J lost 2, with 11 bases in between. The length of the CDR3 is 15 residues. Germline CDR1 and CDR2: MNHEY and SVGAGI. For the CDR3, the DNA is TGTGCCAGCAGTTACTCCCAGACAGGAGCCTACGAGCAGTACTTC. Its protein product is CASSYSQTGAYEQYF.